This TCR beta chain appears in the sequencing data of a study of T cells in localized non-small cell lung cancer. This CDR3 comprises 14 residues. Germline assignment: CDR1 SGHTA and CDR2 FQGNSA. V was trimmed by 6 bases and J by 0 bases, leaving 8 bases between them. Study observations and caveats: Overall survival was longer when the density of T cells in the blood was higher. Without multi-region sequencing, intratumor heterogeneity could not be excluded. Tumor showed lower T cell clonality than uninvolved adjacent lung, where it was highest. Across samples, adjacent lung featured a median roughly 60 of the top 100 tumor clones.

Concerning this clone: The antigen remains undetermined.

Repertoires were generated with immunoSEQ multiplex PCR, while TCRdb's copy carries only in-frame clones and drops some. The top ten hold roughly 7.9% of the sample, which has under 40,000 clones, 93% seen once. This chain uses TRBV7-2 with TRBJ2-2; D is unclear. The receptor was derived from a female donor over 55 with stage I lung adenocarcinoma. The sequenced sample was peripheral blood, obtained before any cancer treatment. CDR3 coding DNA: TGTGCCAGCAGAGGGCTGGCGAACACCGGGGAGCTGTTTTTT. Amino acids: CASRGLANTGELFF.